Detailed here is one TCR beta chain. Its specificity is unknown. The data were taken from a study of T cell responses to AZD1222 COVID-19 vaccine. Study conclusions and caveats: The repertoires were collected only after the peak T cell response.

The length of the CDR3 is 18 residues. Germline CDR1 MNHEY, CDR2 SVGEGT. The V end was cut by 6 bases, the J end by 2 bases, with 23 bases between. Measured with immunoSEQ multiplex PCR; TCRdb has only the in-frame clones, and not every one. Found here are over 75,000 clones, 89% of them singletons; the top ten hold 2% to 2.5%. The specimen comprised peripheral blood, sampled on day 0 of AZD1222 vaccination. The gene calls are TRBV6-2 or TRBV6-3 and TRBJ1-5, with a possible D match to TRBD1 (6 bases). The source is an adult in good health. CDR3 sequence: CASSLLLGGGYRNQPQHF. The CDR3 DNA reads as TGTGCCAGCAGCCTCCTGTTAGGAGGGGGGTATCGCAATCAGCCCCAGCATTTT.